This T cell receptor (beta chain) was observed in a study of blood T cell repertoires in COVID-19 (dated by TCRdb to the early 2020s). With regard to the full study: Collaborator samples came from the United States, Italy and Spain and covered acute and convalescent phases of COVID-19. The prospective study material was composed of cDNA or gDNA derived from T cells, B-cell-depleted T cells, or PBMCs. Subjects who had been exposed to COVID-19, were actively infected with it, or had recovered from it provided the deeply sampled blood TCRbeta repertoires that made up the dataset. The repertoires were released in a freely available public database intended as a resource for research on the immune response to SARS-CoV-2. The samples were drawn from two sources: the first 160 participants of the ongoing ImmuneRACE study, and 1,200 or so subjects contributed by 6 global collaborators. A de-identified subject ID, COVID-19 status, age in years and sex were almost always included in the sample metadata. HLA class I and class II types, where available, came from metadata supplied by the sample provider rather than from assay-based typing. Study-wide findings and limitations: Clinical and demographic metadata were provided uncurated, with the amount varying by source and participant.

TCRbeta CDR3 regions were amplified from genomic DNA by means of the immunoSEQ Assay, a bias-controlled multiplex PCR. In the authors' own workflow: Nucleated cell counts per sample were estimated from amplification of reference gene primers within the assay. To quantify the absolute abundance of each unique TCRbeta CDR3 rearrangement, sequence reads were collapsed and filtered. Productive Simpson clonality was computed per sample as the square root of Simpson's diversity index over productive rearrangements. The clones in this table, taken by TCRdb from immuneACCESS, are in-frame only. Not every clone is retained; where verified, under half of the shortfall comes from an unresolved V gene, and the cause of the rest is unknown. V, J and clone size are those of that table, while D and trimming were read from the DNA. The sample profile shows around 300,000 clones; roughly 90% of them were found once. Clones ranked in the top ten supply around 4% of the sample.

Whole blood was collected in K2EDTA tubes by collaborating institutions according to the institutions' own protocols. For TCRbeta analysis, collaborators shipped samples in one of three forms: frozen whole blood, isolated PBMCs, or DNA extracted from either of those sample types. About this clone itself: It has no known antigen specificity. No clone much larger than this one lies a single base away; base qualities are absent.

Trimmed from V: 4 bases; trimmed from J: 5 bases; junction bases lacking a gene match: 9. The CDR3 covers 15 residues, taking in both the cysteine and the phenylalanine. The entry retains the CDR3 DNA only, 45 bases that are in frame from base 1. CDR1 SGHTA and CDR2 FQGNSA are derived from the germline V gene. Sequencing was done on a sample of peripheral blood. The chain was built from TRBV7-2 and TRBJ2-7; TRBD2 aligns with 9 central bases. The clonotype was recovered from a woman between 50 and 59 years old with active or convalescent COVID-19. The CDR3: CASSSAGGLLHEQYF. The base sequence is TGTGCCAGCAGCTCCGCGGGGGGGCTCCTACACGAGCAGTACTTC.